This TCR beta chain emerged from a study of blood T cell repertoires in COVID-19. CDR1 is LNHNV and CDR2 is YYDKDF in the germline V gene (reference sequence). V lost 1 base and J lost 0; bases outside the gene matches: 3. The CDR3 extends over 16 amino acids. In Seattle, patients joined the study during active infection and were tracked longitudinally. Repertoires were generated with immunoSEQ multiplex PCR, while TCRdb's copy carries only in-frame clones and drops some. This sample has roughly 350,000 clones, with more than 75% found just once. The clonotype comes from a woman in her 30s with COVID-19, enrolled during active disease. The specimen sequenced was peripheral blood. This chain links TRBV15 with TRBJ2-1; 7 bases map to TRBD2. The CDR3 loop is CATSRVGGGSYNEQFF. The CDR3 DNA sequence: TGTGCCACCAGCAGAGTAGGCGGGGGCTCCTACAATGAGCAGTTCTTC.